The 32 T cell receptor beta chains reported below all come from one sample, sequenced in a study of blood T cell repertoires in COVID-19. The method was immunoSEQ multiplex PCR; TCRdb's version includes in-frame clones alone and lacks a portion of them. The sample lists fewer than 250,000 clones, just under 85% occurring once. The sequenced material came from peripheral blood. The origin of the receptors is a man aged 45-60 years with acute or convalescent COVID-19.

J is TRBJ2-1 and V is TRBV24-1, with D unclear. Germline-derived CDR1 and CDR2 are KGHDR and SFDVKD. The V gene lost 6 bases and the J gene lost 6 bases, with 8 bases spanning the gap. The CDR3 is made up of 12 amino acids. Written as DNA, the CDR3 is TGTGCCACCAGTCAAAACTTCAATGAGCAGTTCTTC. Translated, it gives CATSQNFNEQFF.

J is TRBJ1-1 and V is TRBV11-2, with D perhaps TRBD1 (5 bases). CDR1 is SGHAT and CDR2 is FQNNGV in the germline V gene. The CDR3 runs to 17 residues. Between the trimmed V and J ends, which lost 6 bases and 0 bases, there was a span of 20 bases. Here the CDR3 DNA reads TGTGCCAGCAGACCCATGGGGTCGACAGACTTGAACACTGAAGCTTTCTTT. Protein sequence: CASRPMGSTDLNTEAFF. Combining the CDR3 with reference TRBV11-2 and TRBJ1-1 gives the whole variable domain EAGVAQSPRYKIIEKRQSVAFWCNPISGHATLYWYQQILGQGPKLLIQFQNNGVVDDSQLPKDRFSAERLKGVDSTLKIQPAKLEDSAVYLCASRPMGSTDLNTEAFFGQGTRLTVV.

The chain recombines TRBV28 with TRBJ1-5, with no clear D. CDR3 length: 12 amino acids. With 5 bases removed from V and 4 bases from J, the gap between germline ends came to 6 bases. Looked up from germline, CDR1 is MDHEN and CDR2 is SYDVKM. The CDR3 here is CASSDFNQPQHF. The CDR3 region has the DNA TGTGCCAGCAGTGACTTTAATCAGCCCCAGCATTTT. Based on the CDR3 plus reference TRBV28 and TRBJ1-5, the full variable domain is DVKVTQSSRYLVKRTGEKVFLECVQDMDHENMFWYRQDPGLGLRLIYFSYDVKMKEKGDIPEGYSVSREKKERFSLILESASTNQTSMYLCASSDFNQPQHFGDGTRLSIL.

V and J are TRBV9 and TRBJ1-4; tentative D call: TRBD1 (5 bases). V lost 4 bases and J lost 7, with 17 bases in between. Germline values: CDR1 SGDLS, CDR2 YYNGEE. The CDR3 extends over 15 amino acids. The CDR3 loop reads CASSTSGGGGEKLFF. The DNA for the CDR3 is TGTGCCAGCAGCACGAGCGGGGGTGGAGGTGAAAAACTGTTTTTT.

This rearrangement joins TRBV5-1 to TRBJ2-1; weak D call: TRBD2 (7 bases). Germline V lookup: CDR1 SGHRS, CDR2 YFSETQ. The CDR3 is 14 amino acids. V gave up 5 bases and J gave up 6 bases, with 15 bases separating them. The CDR3 DNA is TGCGCCAGCAGTCTCTGGGGGGGCTCCAATGAGCAGTTCTTC. Translated, it gives CASSLWGGSNEQFF. The full variable domain, completed using reference TRBV5-1 and TRBJ2-1, is KAGVTQTPRYLIKTRGQQVTLSCSPISGHRSVSWYQQTPGQGLQFLFEYFSETQRNKGNFPGRFSGRQFSNSRSEMNVSTLELGDSALYLCASSLWGGSNEQFFGPGTRLTVL.

This chain links TRBV29-1 with TRBJ2-1; TRBD1 agrees at 7 bases. Germline CDR1 is SQVTM and CDR2 is ANQGSEA. This CDR3 spans 14 amino acids. The V gene end was trimmed by 7 bases and the J gene end by 1 base; junction bases not matched to a gene: 7. The CDR3 nucleotides read TGCAGCGGCCGGGACAGATATTCCTACAATGAGCAGTTCTTC. Its protein product is CSGRDRYSYNEQFF.

V usage is TRBV18 and J usage is TRBJ2-5, with D possibly matching TRBD2 (5 bases). In germline, CDR1 is KGHSH, CDR2 LQKENI. V was clipped by 3 bases and J by 5 bases, with 10 bases between them. The CDR3 has 13 amino acids. CDR3 sequence (DNA): TGTGCCAGCTCACCGGAGGATCGTGAGACCCAGTACTTC. Protein product: CASSPEDRETQYF.

This chain links TRBV25-1 with TRBJ2-1; no definite D call. The V end was cut by 9 bases, the J end by 5 bases, with 11 bases between. Germline CDR1 and CDR2: MGHDK and SYGVNS. The CDR3 runs 12 residues. The CDR3 nucleotides are TGTGCCAGTGATAGCCCGGACAATGAGCAGTTCTTC. Translation gives CASDSPDNEQFF.

This clone was seen only a few times. The gene calls are TRBV11-2 and TRBJ1-2; weak D call: TRBD1 (5 bases). Trimming left V 0 bases short and J 4 bases short, with 12 bases between. CDR1 is SGHAT and CDR2 is FQNNGV in the germline V gene. This CDR3 comprises 15 residues. The CDR3 sequence: CASSLEEGFVYGYTF. The CDR3 DNA follows: TGTGCCAGCAGCTTAGAGGAGGGGTTCGTCTATGGCTACACCTTC. Supplemented by reference TRBV11-2 and TRBJ1-2, the full variable domain reads EAGVAQSPRYKIIEKRQSVAFWCNPISGHATLYWYQQILGQGPKLLIQFQNNGVVDDSQLPKDRFSAERLKGVDSTLKIQPAKLEDSAVYLCASSLEEGFVYGYTFGSGTRLTVV.

The chain uses TRBV7-3 and TRBJ2-5; no clear D gene. This CDR3 spans 13 amino acids. V was pared by 5 bases and J by 2 bases, with 9 bases between. The germline V gene has CDR1 SGHTA and CDR2 FQGTGA. The chain's CDR3 is CASSLTRQETQYF. Written as DNA, the CDR3 is TGTGCCAGCAGCCTGACAAGACAAGAGACCCAGTACTTC.

The chain recombines TRBV5-8 with TRBJ2-2, with a possible D match to TRBD1 (6 bases). The CDR3 has 14 residues. Looked up from germline, CDR1 is SGHTS and CDR2 is YDEGEE. V lost 7 bases and J lost 1, with 11 bases in between. The chain's CDR3 is CASGRGQNTGELFF. In DNA, the CDR3 is TGTGCCAGCGGCAGGGGACAGAACACCGGGGAGCTGTTTTTT.

Here the CDR3 DNA reads TGTGCCAGCATCGGACAGACCCGATCGTCTTTCTTT. This translates into CASIGQTRSSFF. The rearrangement uses TRBV28 and TRBJ1-1; perhaps TRBD1 as D (6 bases). Trimming pared 7 bases from V and 12 bases from J, leaving 18 bases between. The CDR3 runs to 12 residues. Germline V gene data show CDR1 as MDHEN and CDR2 as SYDVKM.

There are a few counts of this clone. The J gene is TRBJ2-4, the V gene TRBV2; the D gene is possibly TRBD2 (5 bases). The CDR3 is made up of 13 amino acids. V was trimmed by 6 bases and J by 3 bases, leaving 9 bases between them. The germline gives CDR1 SNHLY, CDR2 FYNNEI. The CDR3 here is CASSRGVKNIQYF. CDR3 in DNA: TGTGCCAGCAGCCGGGGTGTCAAAAACATTCAGTACTTC.

This clone was detected only a few times. CDR3 amino acids: CASSYGSGHGEQYF. CDR3 nucleotide sequence: TGTGCCAGCAGTTACGGGTCGGGACATGGCGAGCAGTACTTC. This chain joins TRBV6-5 and TRBJ2-7; tentative D call: TRBD1 (6 bases). The V end was cut by 2 bases, the J end by 6 bases, with 14 bases between. The germline gives CDR1 MNHEY, CDR2 SVGAGI. This CDR3 spans 14 amino acids.

The rearrangement uses TRBV24-1 and TRBJ1-1; 10 bases are shared with TRBD1. With 3 bases clipped from V and 14 bases from J, the junction kept 8 bases outside the gene matches. Germline V gene sequence: CDR1 KGHDR, CDR2 SFDVKD. The CDR3 extends over 13 amino acids. This chain's CDR3 is CATSDPDRGRFFF. CDR3 DNA sequence: TGTGCCACCAGTGATCCCGACAGGGGGCGTTTCTTCTTT.

The V call is TRBV12-3 or TRBV12-4, the J call TRBJ2-1; possible D gene TRBD2, 6 bases. CDR3 size: 13 residues. Trimming cost V 7 bases and J 9 bases, with 16 bases left between them. Here the CDR3 DNA reads TGTGCCAGCATGGGGCCACCCGGGAGTGAGCAGTTCTTC. This gives the protein CASMGPPGSEQFF.

The chain is built from TRBV6-5 and TRBJ2-7; a weak D match, TRBD1 (5 bases). Germline V lookup: CDR1 MNHEY, CDR2 SVGAGI. Trimming removed 0 bases from V and 3 bases from J, with 9 bases in between. There are 14 residues in the CDR3. DNA for the CDR3: TGTGCCAGCAGTTACTCAGCAGGGAACTACGAGCAGTACTTC. This codes for CASSYSAGNYEQYF.

The V call is TRBV11-3, the J call TRBJ2-7; D possibly corresponds to TRBD1 (5 bases). The CDR3 is made up of 11 amino acids. Looked up from germline, CDR1 is SGHNT and CDR2 is YENEEA. Trimming took 5 bases from V and 5 from J, leaving 7 bases between them. The CDR3 region is CASSQGHEQYF. CDR3 DNA sequence: TGTGCCAGCAGCCAGGGCCACGAGCAGTACTTC.

The CDR3 loop is CASRSQGTNTGELFF. CDR3 bases: TGTGCCAGCAGATCGCAGGGGACGAACACCGGGGAGCTGTTTTTT. The rearrangement uses TRBV2 and TRBJ2-2, with D tentatively TRBD1 (6 bases). The CDR3 is 15 residues long. V lost 6 bases and J 0 bases, leaving 11 bases between the germline ends. The V gene's germline CDR1 is SNHLY and CDR2 FYNNEI.

The chain links TRBV7-6 to TRBJ1-1; no definite D call. CDR3 length equals 14 residues. Germline-derived CDR1 and CDR2 are SGHVS and FNYEAQ. Trimming removed 1 base from V and 1 base from J, with 7 bases in between. The CDR3 DNA follows: TGTGCCAGCAGCTTAGGACGGGAGAACACTGAAGCTTTCTTT. It codes for CASSLGRENTEAFF.

The chain uses TRBV29-1 and TRBJ1-5; weak D call: TRBD1 (5 bases). V was pared by 5 bases and J by 3 bases, with 8 bases between. This CDR3 has 12 residues. Germline V gene lookup returns CDR1 SQVTM and CDR2 ANQGSEA. This CDR3 reads CSVQTVNQPQHF. The CDR3 DNA reads as TGCAGCGTTCAGACAGTCAATCAGCCCCAGCATTTT.

This chain uses TRBV19 with TRBJ1-6, with unresolved D. The CDR3 has 13 amino acids. V lost 3 bases and J lost 8, with 8 bases in between. Germline V gene sequence: CDR1 LNHDA, CDR2 SQIVND (reference sequence). The CDR3 loop is CASSIGEYSPLHF. The CDR3 DNA follows: TGTGCCAGTAGTATCGGGGAATATTCACCCCTCCACTTT.

A single count supports this clone. This chain connects TRBV7-9 to TRBJ2-3, with TRBD1 matching over 10 bases. Trimming removed 5 bases from V and 4 bases from J; junction bases left unmatched: 9. CDR3 length equals 16 residues. In germline, CDR1 is SEHNR, CDR2 FQNEAQ (reference sequence). CDR3 sequence reads: CASSRGQGVLADTQYF. The CDR3 nucleotides read TGTGCCAGCAGCCGAGGACAGGGGGTATTGGCAGATACGCAGTATTTT.

V usage is TRBV3-1 (or the pseudogene TRBV3-2) and J usage is TRBJ2-2, with TRBD2 matching 7 bases. This CDR3 has 15 residues. The germline V gene encodes CDR1 LGHDT and CDR2 YNNKEL (reference sequence). With 1 base clipped from V and 6 bases from J, the junction kept 5 bases outside the gene matches. The CDR3 loop reads CASSQGGLQAGELFF. The CDR3 DNA is TGTGCCAGCAGCCAAGGGGGACTACAGGCCGGGGAGCTGTTTTTT.

This sequence joins TRBV6-5 and TRBJ1-5; D uncertain. This CDR3 region has 13 residues. From germline, CDR1 is MNHEY and CDR2 SVGAGI. The V gene lost 0 bases and the J gene lost 6 bases, with 6 bases spanning the gap. Here the CDR3 reads CASSYSPFQPQHF. In DNA, the CDR3 is TGTGCCAGCAGTTACTCCCCGTTTCAGCCCCAGCATTTT.

V usage is TRBV6-5 and J usage is TRBJ2-7; perhaps TRBD1 as D (6 bases). CDR1 is MNHEY, CDR2 SVGAGI, per germline. Between the trimmed V and J ends, which lost 0 bases and 5 bases, there was a span of 8 bases. The CDR3 length is 13 residues. The CDR3 region has the DNA TGTGCCAGCAGTTACTCGGACAGAAACGAGCAGTACTTC. Translating gives CASSYSDRNEQYF.

The rearrangement uses TRBV27 and TRBJ1-2, with 7 bases lining up with TRBD1. The V and J ends lost 6 bases and 4 bases, in that order; junction bases with no gene match: 11. Germline CDR1 and CDR2: MNHEY and SMNVEV (reference sequence). The CDR3 totals 15 residues. CDR3 region: CASSPGQAAGYGYTF. The DNA of the CDR3 is TGTGCCAGCAGCCCCGGACAGGCGGCGGGCTATGGCTACACCTTC.

This clone occurred a few times. The chain links TRBV29-1 to TRBJ2-5; 9 bases fit TRBD2. The germline CDR1 and CDR2 sequences are SQVTM and ANQGSEA. The V segment lost 2 bases and the J segment 1 base; nucleotides outside the gene matches: 5. This CDR3 is 15 amino acids long. CDR3 bases: TGCAGCGTTGAATTTGTAGCGGGGGCCCAAGAGACCCAGTACTTC. It translates to CSVEFVAGAQETQYF.

V and J are TRBV7-3 and TRBJ2-1; a weak D match, TRBD2 (5 bases). V lost 3 bases and J 9 bases, leaving 9 bases between the germline ends. CDR1 and CDR2 (germline): SGHTA, FQGTGA. The CDR3 has 12 amino acids. In DNA, the CDR3 is TGTGCCAGCAGCTTTTCCCGGGGTGAGCAGTTCTTC. Amino acids: CASSFSRGEQFF.

A single count supports this clone. The CDR3 DNA reads TGTGCCAGCAGTTTATTTGCTAGCGGGAGCTACGAGCAGTACTTC. Translated: CASSLFASGSYEQYF. This chain connects TRBV27 to TRBJ2-7; TRBD2 matches at 10 bases. This CDR3 region has 15 residues. Unmatched junction bases numbered 3, after V lost 1 base and J lost 3 bases. Germline V CDR1 and CDR2: MNHEY, SMNVEV (reference sequence).

The chain recombines TRBV10-1 with TRBJ2-7; TRBD1 aligns across 8 bases. V gave up 4 bases and J gave up 3 bases; unmatched junction bases: 8. CDR1 and CDR2 from the germline V gene are WNHNN and SYGVQD (reference sequence). The CDR3 loop spans 15 amino acids. CDR3 sequence reads: CASSAARTGIYEQYF. The DNA for the CDR3 is TGCGCCAGCAGTGCGGCCCGGACAGGGATCTACGAGCAGTACTTC.

This sequence joins TRBV9 and TRBJ1-1, with 11 bases that match TRBD1. CDR3 size: 16 residues. V gave up 2 bases and J gave up 3 bases; unmatched junction bases: 6. From germline, CDR1 is SGDLS and CDR2 YYNGEE. CDR3 DNA: TGTGCCAGCAGCGTCGGACAGGGGGCGGGTGACACTGAAGCTTTCTTT. Translating gives CASSVGQGAGDTEAFF.